This TCR beta chain was identified in a study of blood T cell repertoires in COVID-19. Study context: Sample material is recorded as cDNA or gDNA derived from T cells, B-cell-depleted T cells, or PBMCs.

The table came from immunoSEQ multiplex PCR; TCRdb's copy has only in-frame clones and leaves some out. The data contain 250,000 or so clones, 85% to 90% of them singletons. There are 15 residues in the CDR3. CDR1 and CDR2 from the germline V gene are MNHEY and SVGAGI. Between the trimmed V and J ends, which lost 6 bases and 0 bases, there was a span of 15 bases. Researchers sorted participants into cohorts using their self-reported clinical history. Those designated as exposed participants met a COVID-19 case within 2 weeks before study entry. V and J are TRBV6-5 and TRBJ2-7, with a weak D call TRBD1 (6 bases). Sample: PBMCs or T cells enriched from blood (not recorded which). The sequence was obtained from a man aged 50 or older who had been exposed to COVID-19. CDR3 amino acids: CASRRDTQSSYEQYV. CDR3 coding DNA: TGTGCCAGCAGACGGGACACGCAATCCTCCTACGAGCAGTACGTC.